This T cell receptor (beta chain) stems from a study of cytomegalovirus exposure and HLA in healthy donors. As for the study in general: Most donors, approximately 82% of some 400 genotyped, fell in the Caucasian-associated ancestry cluster.

J lost 3 bases, V lost 6 bases, and 5 bases had no gene match. Per germline, CDR1 SEHNR and CDR2 FQNEAQ (reference sequence). CDR3 length: 14 amino acids. On this clone itself: What it binds is not known.

Study results and caveats: Rarity characterized most TCR sequences, yet some public TCRs appeared in many donors. The study dropped some indistinguishable V segments, TRBV6-2 and TRBV6-3 among them. Among immune exposure information, only CMV serostatus was available.

The primer mix had 60 Vbeta and 13 Jbeta primers. The table came from immunoSEQ multiplex PCR; TCRdb's copy has only in-frame clones and leaves some out. The data contain 90,000 to 95,000 clones, just over 75% of them singletons. Sequencing was done on a sample of PBMCs. The TCR originated in a young man in good health and CMV-seronegative. The genes are TRBV7-9 and TRBJ2-3, with 8 bases fitting TRBD1. The CDR3 region has the DNA TGTGCCAGCAGATTAACAGGGGGGACAGATACGCAGTATTTT. This sequence encodes CASRLTGGTDTQYF.